Below are 22 T cell receptor beta chains sequenced from a single sample in a study of shared clonotypes between healthy human individuals. Some clones are missing from TCRdb's copy, which holds only in-frame ones; the method was immunoSEQ multiplex PCR. The repertoire has roughly 2 million clones, about 95% of them found once; the top ten carry 0.9% to 1.3%. Naive CD8 cells, CD45RO-negative and positively selected for CCR7, excluded terminally differentiated effector memory CD45RA+ cells. The sequenced sample was naive CD8+ T cells sorted from blood. The origin of the receptors is a man between 18 and 29 years old in good health.

The chain is built from TRBV4-2 and TRBJ2-7; 11 bases fit TRBD2. Germline V gives CDR1 LGHNA, CDR2 YNFKEQ. There are 15 residues in the CDR3. Losses at the gene ends were 4 bases for V and 2 bases for J; bases not matched to a gene: 4. CDR3 in DNA: TGTGCCAGCAGCCTGGGGACTAGCGGCGCCTACGAGCAGTACTTC. Translating gives CASSLGTSGAYEQYF.

The chain has TRBV9 and TRBJ1-3; D is uncertain. Germline lookup yields CDR1 SGDLS and CDR2 YYNGEE. This CDR3 contains 11 residues. Between the trimmed V and J ends, which lost 3 bases and 4 bases, there was a span of 2 bases. Here the CDR3 reads CASSEGNTIYF. CDR3 coding DNA: TGTGCCAGCAGCGAAGGAAACACCATATATTTT.

This chain uses TRBV27 with TRBJ2-2, with no clear D. This CDR3 is built from 13 residues. Trimming left V 7 bases short and J 2 bases short, with 8 bases between. The germline gives CDR1 MNHEY, CDR2 SMNVEV (reference sequence). In nucleotides, the CDR3 is TGTGCCAGCAACTCCGTCAACACCGGGGAGCTGTTTTTT. Its translation is CASNSVNTGELFF.

J is TRBJ1-2 and V is TRBV25-1; no firm D call. The CDR3 is made up of 14 amino acids. Germline CDR1 is MGHDK and CDR2 is SYGVNS. V was shortened by 5 bases and J by 5 bases, with 15 bases between the two germline ends. The CDR3 here is CASSPSGFLYGYTF. The CDR3 bases are TGTGCCAGCAGTCCCTCGGGATTTTTGTATGGCTACACCTTC.

CDR3: CASSLKDGYEQYF. DNA of the CDR3: TGTGCCAGCAGCCTAAAGGACGGCTACGAGCAGTACTTC. The chain carries TRBV7-2 and TRBJ2-7, with D unclear. The CDR3 spans 13 residues. Trimming cost V 5 bases and J 3 bases, with 11 bases left between them. CDR1 and CDR2 from the germline V gene are SGHTA and FQGNSA.

The chain is built from TRBV9 and TRBJ2-7; the match to TRBD2 covers 10 bases. The CDR3 is 16 residues long. CDR1 and CDR2 (germline): SGDLS, YYNGEE. J was trimmed by 4 bases and V by 0 bases; bases with no gene match: 7. The CDR3 loop reads CASSVGGTSDIYEQYF. CDR3 DNA sequence: TGTGCCAGCAGCGTAGGGGGGACTAGCGACATTTACGAGCAGTACTTC.

The CDR3 coding sequence is TGCGCCAGCAGCCAAGGGGAGGGGAGGGACGGGGAGCTGTTTTTT. Its translation: CASSQGEGRDGELFF. The rearrangement joins TRBV4-3 to TRBJ2-2; 7 nucleotides line up with TRBD2. CDR1 is LGHNA, CDR2 YSLEER, per germline. V was pared by 1 base and J by 7 bases, with 6 bases of the junction left unmatched. The CDR3 runs 15 residues.

V and J are TRBV5-6 and TRBJ2-6, with D perhaps assigned TRBD1 or TRBD2 (5 bases each). The CDR3 has 16 amino acids. Trimming shortened V by 2 bases and J by 4 bases, and 13 bases separated the two germline ends. Germline assignment: CDR1 SGHDT and CDR2 YYEEEE. CDR3 sequence (DNA): TGTGCCAGCAGCTTCATTGAGGGGAAAGGGGCCAACGTCCTGACTTTC. This translates into CASSFIEGKGANVLTF.

The chain carries TRBV11-2 and TRBJ1-6; 9 bases are shared with TRBD1. The length of the CDR3 is 16 residues. With V trimmed by 5 bases and J by 7 bases, 9 bases remained unmatched. In germline, CDR1 is SGHAT, CDR2 FQNNGV. CDR3 sequence: CASSRAGTGRNSPLHF. The CDR3 DNA reads TGTGCCAGCAGCAGAGCCGGGACAGGGCGCAATTCACCCCTCCACTTT.

The chain has TRBV19 and TRBJ1-4; a possible D gene is TRBD1 (6 bases). This CDR3 contains 14 residues. V lost 3 bases and J 8 bases, leaving 13 bases between the germline ends. The germline V gene has CDR1 LNHDA and CDR2 SQIVND (reference sequence). The CDR3 is CASSILGGVEKLFF. The CDR3 DNA reads as TGTGCCAGTAGTATTCTAGGGGGTGTGGAAAAACTGTTTTTT.

This clone has just one count. This chain connects TRBV27 to TRBJ2-1; 7 bases map to TRBD1. Trimming at V came to 3 bases and at J to 0 bases, leaving 5 bases not matched to a gene. There are 16 residues in the CDR3. Germline V CDR1 and CDR2: MNHEY, SMNVEV (reference sequence). CDR3 bases: TGTGCCAGCAGTTTGACGACAGGGTCCTCCTACAATGAGCAGTTCTTC. Amino acids: CASSLTTGSSYNEQFF.

This chain links TRBV7-9 with TRBJ1-6, with TRBD1 matching over 7 bases. The trim removed 5 bases at V and 4 bases at J, leaving 8 bases unmatched. The V gene's germline CDR1 is SEHNR and CDR2 FQNEAQ (reference sequence). The length of the CDR3 is 16 residues. CDR3 nucleotides: TGTGCCAGCAGCGCCGAGGGGACAGTTTATAATTCACCCCTCCACTTT. This translates into CASSAEGTVYNSPLHF.

The rearrangement joins TRBV27 to TRBJ2-7; D possibly corresponds to TRBD1 (5 bases). Per germline, CDR1 MNHEY and CDR2 SMNVEV (reference sequence). V was clipped by 7 bases and J by 6 bases, with 34 bases between them. The CDR3 runs to 19 residues. CDR3 sequence reads: CASTNVRFGRVDALGEQYF. CDR3 sequence (DNA): TGTGCCAGCACCAATGTCCGTTTCGGCAGGGTAGATGCATTGGGCGAGCAGTACTTC.

The chain employs TRBV11-2 and TRBJ2-7; D is unresolved. The CDR3 extends over 13 amino acids. From germline, CDR1 is SGHAT and CDR2 FQNNGV. The ends were cut back, 5 bases at V and 4 bases at J, with 12 bases in the middle. CDR3 sequence (DNA): TGTGCCAGCAGCCATCTTTGGGATTACGAGCAGTACTTC. This encodes CASSHLWDYEQYF.

The V and J genes are TRBV5-4 and TRBJ2-7; D call uncertain. The CDR3 length is 11 residues. CDR1 is SGHNT, CDR2 YYREEE, per germline (reference sequence). V was cut by 3 bases and J by 6 bases, with 7 bases left in between. CDR3 in amino acids: CASSSTVEQYF. The CDR3 region has the DNA TGTGCCAGCAGCTCCACAGTCGAGCAGTACTTC.

The rearrangement links TRBV7-2 to TRBJ2-3, with 11 bases that match TRBD2. With 5 bases clipped from V and 1 base from J, the junction kept 8 bases outside the gene matches. CDR1 and CDR2 (germline): SGHTA, FQGNSA. The CDR3 sequence is 17 residues long. The CDR3 reads CASSKIAGGPGTDTQYF. DNA for the CDR3: TGTGCCAGCAGCAAAATAGCGGGAGGGCCCGGCACAGATACGCAGTATTTT.

This chain uses TRBV19 with TRBJ1-2; D call uncertain. Germline V gene sequence: CDR1 LNHDA, CDR2 SQIVND (reference sequence). The CDR3 covers 15 residues. The V end was cut by 5 bases, the J end by 6 bases, with 19 bases between. CDR3: CASSRLPSVSDGYTF. The CDR3 DNA follows: TGTGCCAGTAGTCGTCTACCGAGCGTATCCGATGGCTACACCTTC.

CDR3 nucleotides: TGTGCCAGCAGCTTAGAGGCAGGGTGGGCTGAAGCTTTCTTT. Encoded protein: CASSLEAGWAEAFF. The chain carries TRBV11-2 and TRBJ1-1; a possible D gene is TRBD1 (5 bases). This CDR3 has 14 amino acids. V was cut by 0 bases and J by 6 bases, with 11 bases left in between. Germline CDR1 and CDR2: SGHAT and FQNNGV.

The V gene is TRBV28, the J gene TRBJ2-7, with 10 bases fitting TRBD1. CDR3 size: 14 residues. V shed 7 bases and J 3 bases; nucleotides not matched to a gene: 6. Germline V CDR1 and CDR2: MDHEN, SYDVKM. Here the CDR3 DNA reads TGTGCCAGCATCCCCGGGACAGGGGTCTACGAGCAGTACTTC. The encoded protein is CASIPGTGVYEQYF. The full variable domain, in which reference TRBV28 and TRBJ2-7 provide the parts outside the CDR3, is DVKVTQSSRYLVKRTGEKVFLECVQDMDHENMFWYRQDPGLGLRLIYFSYDVKMKEKGDIPEGYSVSREKKERFSLILESASTNQTSMYLCASIPGTGVYEQYFGPGTRLTVT.

The chain recombines TRBV2 with TRBJ2-5, with TRBD2 identical over 7 bases. This CDR3 spans 15 amino acids. The V gene's germline CDR1 is SNHLY and CDR2 FYNNEI. Trimming took 2 bases from V and 1 from J; bases not matched to a gene: 4. The CDR3 is CASSELREVQETQYF. The DNA for the CDR3 is TGTGCCAGCAGTGAATTACGGGAGGTCCAAGAGACCCAGTACTTC.

J is TRBJ1-4 and V is TRBV28; D is unresolved. This CDR3 is built from 16 residues. Trimming took 2 bases from V and 1 from J, leaving 11 bases between them. Germline CDR1 and CDR2: MDHEN and SYDVKM. The CDR3 is CASSLNGEGTNEKLFF. CDR3 DNA: TGTGCCAGCAGTTTAAATGGGGAAGGAACTAATGAAAAACTGTTTTTT.

Only a few counts were recorded for this clone. In the same sample, other DNA sequences code for this CDR3. The chain links TRBV5-4 to TRBJ2-7; weak D call: TRBD2 (6 bases). V lost 0 bases and J lost 7, with 8 bases in between. Germline V gene lookup returns CDR1 SGHNT and CDR2 YYREEE (reference sequence). This CDR3 is 12 amino acids long. The CDR3 protein is CASSLDAGEQYF. DNA for the CDR3: TGTGCCAGCAGCTTGGACGCGGGGGAGCAGTACTTC.